Listed here are 8 T cell receptor beta chains from one sample, sequenced in a study of cytomegalovirus exposure and HLA in healthy donors. This PCR relied on a set of 60 Vbeta primers and 13 Jbeta primers. The data were produced by immunoSEQ multiplex PCR, yet TCRdb's version contains in-frame clones alone and is incomplete. The sample lists around 130,000 clones, around 77% occurring once. The sequencing sample was made of PBMCs. All receptors come from a man aged 25-45 years in good health and CMV-seronegative.

The chain joins TRBV27 to TRBJ1-1, with D possibly TRBD1 on 6 matching bases. This CDR3 region has 13 residues. Germline loops: CDR1 MNHEY, CDR2 SMNVEV (reference sequence). Trimming pared 11 bases from V and 3 bases from J, leaving 16 bases between. For the CDR3, the DNA is TGTGCCTCCAAGGGGACATTGTACACTGAAGCTTTCTTT. Amino acids: CASKGTLYTEAFF.

The V and J genes are TRBV7-9 and TRBJ2-5; TRBD2 is a possible D gene (5 bases). From germline, CDR1 is SEHNR and CDR2 FQNEAQ (reference sequence). The CDR3 totals 13 residues. The V end was cut by 5 bases, the J end by 5 bases, with 12 bases between. In nucleotides, the CDR3 is TGTGCCAGCAGCCACATTAGAGGGGAGACCCAGTACTTC. Amino acid sequence: CASSHIRGETQYF. Supplemented by reference TRBV7-9 and TRBJ2-5, the full variable domain reads DTGVSQNPRHKITKRGQNVTFRCDPISEHNRLYWYRQTLGQGPEFLTYFQNEAQLEKSRLLSDRFSAERPKGSFSTLEIQRTEQGDSAMYLCASSHIRGETQYFGPGTRLLVL.

J is TRBJ1-2 and V is TRBV30, with a possible D match to TRBD1 (6 bases). The germline V gene encodes CDR1 GTSNPN and CDR2 SVGIG (reference sequence). The V end lost 5 bases, the J end lost 0 bases, and 19 bases lay between the germline ends. The CDR3 consists of 16 residues. The CDR3 DNA reads TGTGCCTGGGGGCCCAGGGGACCTCGACCTAACTATGGCTACACCTTC. Its protein product is CAWGPRGPRPNYGYTF.

This chain connects TRBV9 to TRBJ2-1; D unclear. Germline V lookup: CDR1 SGDLS, CDR2 YYNGEE. The CDR3 has 16 amino acids. The ends were cut back, 0 bases at V and 4 bases at J, with 14 bases in the middle. In nucleotides, the CDR3 is TGTGCCAGCAGCGTAGATGGCAGAGGAATTTACAATGAGCAGTTCTTC. Its translation: CASSVDGRGIYNEQFF.

The genes are TRBV19 and TRBJ2-5; a weak D match, TRBD1 (6 bases). Trimming took off 1 base at V and 3 bases at J, with 15 bases between the two ends. The CDR3 totals 16 residues. Germline CDR1 reads LNHDA; CDR2 reads SQIVND (reference sequence). The CDR3 here is CASSIVFADRKETQYF. For the CDR3, the DNA is TGTGCCAGTAGTATAGTCTTCGCGGACAGAAAAGAGACCCAGTACTTC.

This sequence joins TRBV28 and TRBJ2-1; 9 nucleotides line up with TRBD2. J lost 4 bases, V lost 3 bases, and 7 bases had no gene match. This CDR3 spans 16 amino acids. Germline CDR1 and CDR2: MDHEN and SYDVKM. Here the CDR3 reads CASSLLAGVGYNEQFF. The CDR3, as DNA: TGTGCCAGCAGTTTGTTAGCGGGGGTTGGGTACAATGAGCAGTTCTTC.

This clone was recorded only once. The chain has TRBV5-1 and TRBJ1-6; a weak D match, TRBD1 (5 bases). The CDR3 is 19 amino acids. Germline assignment: CDR1 SGHRS and CDR2 YFSETQ. V was cut by 0 bases and J by 2 bases, with 18 bases left in between. The CDR3, as DNA: TGCGCCAGCAGCTTGGGTATTTCGGCAGGGAACACCTATAATTCACCCCTCCACTTT. This gives the protein CASSLGISAGNTYNSPLHF. The complete variable domain, with remaining parts taken from reference TRBV5-1 and TRBJ1-6, reads KAGVTQTPRYLIKTRGQQVTLSCSPISGHRSVSWYQQTPGQGLQFLFEYFSETQRNKGNFPGRFSGRQFSNSRSEMNVSTLELGDSALYLCASSLGISAGNTYNSPLHFGNGTRLTVT.

The DNA for the CDR3 is TGCGCCAGCAGCTTTATGGGGGGTTCAGCAGATACGCAGTATTTT. Its translation is CASSFMGGSADTQYF. J is TRBJ2-3 and V is TRBV5-1, with D tentatively TRBD2 (6 bases). The CDR3 runs 15 residues. Trimming removed 2 bases at V and 4 bases at J, with 14 bases between. Germline CDR1 and CDR2: SGHRS and YFSETQ.